This T cell receptor (beta chain) was captured by sequencing in a study of cytomegalovirus exposure and HLA in healthy donors. Study-wide results and caveats: Later analysis revealed greater clonal expansion in HLA-associated TCR beta chains than in equally common others. Among CMV-associated TCR beta chains, most appeared HLA-restricted in a later analysis.

J was trimmed by 3 bases and V by 6 bases; bases with no gene match: 0. The germline V gene encodes CDR1 SNHLY and CDR2 FYNNEI. The CDR3 consists of 14 residues. The PCR used 60 Vbeta and 13 Jbeta primers. Repertoires were generated with immunoSEQ multiplex PCR, while TCRdb's copy carries only in-frame clones and drops some. This sample yields approximately 170,000 clones, of which around four fifths are seen a single time; roughly 7.3% belongs to the top ten. Concerning this clone: Antigen unknown.

The receptor's source is a male donor in good health and CMV-seropositive. The chain carries TRBV2 and TRBJ2-3; 13 bases align to TRBD2. The sequencing sample was made of PBMCs. In DNA form, the CDR3 reads TGTGCCAGCAGGGGACTAGCGGGGACAGATACGCAGTATTTT. This codes for CASRGLAGTDTQYF.